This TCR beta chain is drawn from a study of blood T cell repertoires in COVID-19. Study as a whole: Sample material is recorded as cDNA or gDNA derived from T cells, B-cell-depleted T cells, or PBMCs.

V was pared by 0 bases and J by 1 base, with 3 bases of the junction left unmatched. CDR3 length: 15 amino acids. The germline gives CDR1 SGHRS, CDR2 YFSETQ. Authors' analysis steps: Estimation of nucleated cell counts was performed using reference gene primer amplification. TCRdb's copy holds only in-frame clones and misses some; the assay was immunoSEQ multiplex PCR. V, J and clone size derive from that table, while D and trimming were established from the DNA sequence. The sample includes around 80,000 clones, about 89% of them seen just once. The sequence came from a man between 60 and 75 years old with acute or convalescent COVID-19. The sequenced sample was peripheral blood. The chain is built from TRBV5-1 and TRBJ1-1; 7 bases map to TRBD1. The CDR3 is CASSLEGAKNTEAFF. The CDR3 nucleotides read TGCGCCAGCAGCTTGGAGGGGGCGAAGAACACTGAAGCTTTCTTT.